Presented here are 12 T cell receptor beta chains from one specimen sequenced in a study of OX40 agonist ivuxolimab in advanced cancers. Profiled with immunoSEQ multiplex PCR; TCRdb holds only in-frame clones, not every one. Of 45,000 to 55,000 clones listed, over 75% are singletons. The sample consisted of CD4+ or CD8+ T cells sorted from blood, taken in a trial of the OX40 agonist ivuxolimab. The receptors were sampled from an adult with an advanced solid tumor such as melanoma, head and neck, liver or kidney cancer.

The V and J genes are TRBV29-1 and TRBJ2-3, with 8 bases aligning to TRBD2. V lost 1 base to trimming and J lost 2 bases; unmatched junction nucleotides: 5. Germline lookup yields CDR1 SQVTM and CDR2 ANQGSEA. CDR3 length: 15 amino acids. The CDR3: CSVEGPSGSTDTQYF. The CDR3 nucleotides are TGCAGCGTTGAAGGGCCTAGCGGGTCCACAGATACGCAGTATTTT.

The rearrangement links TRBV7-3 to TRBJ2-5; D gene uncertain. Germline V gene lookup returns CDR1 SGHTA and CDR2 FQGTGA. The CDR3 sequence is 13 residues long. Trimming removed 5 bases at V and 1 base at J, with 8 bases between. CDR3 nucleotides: TGTGCCAGCAGCCCCCGGGTCCAAGAGACCCAGTACTTC. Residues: CASSPRVQETQYF.

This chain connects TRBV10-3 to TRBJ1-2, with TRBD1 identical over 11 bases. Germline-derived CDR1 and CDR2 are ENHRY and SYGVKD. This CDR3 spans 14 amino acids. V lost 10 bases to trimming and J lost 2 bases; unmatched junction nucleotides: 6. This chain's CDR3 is CATRDRGDNYGYTF. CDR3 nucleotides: TGTGCCACGCGGGACAGGGGGGACAACTATGGCTACACCTTC.

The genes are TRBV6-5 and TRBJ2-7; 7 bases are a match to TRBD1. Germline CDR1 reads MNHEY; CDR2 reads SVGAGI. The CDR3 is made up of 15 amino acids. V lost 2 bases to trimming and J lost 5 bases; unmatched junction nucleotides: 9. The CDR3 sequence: CASSYTLTGSNEQYF. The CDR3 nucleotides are TGTGCCAGCAGTTACACCTTGACAGGGTCTAACGAGCAGTACTTC.

The DNA for the CDR3 is TGTGCAAGTCGCTTATTGGGACAGCTGAACACTGAAGCTTTCTTT. The encoded protein is CASRLLGQLNTEAFF. This chain joins TRBV12-2 and TRBJ1-1; TRBD1 is the table's D call, not checked against the DNA. TRBV12-2 is classified as a pseudogene. This CDR3 spans 15 amino acids.

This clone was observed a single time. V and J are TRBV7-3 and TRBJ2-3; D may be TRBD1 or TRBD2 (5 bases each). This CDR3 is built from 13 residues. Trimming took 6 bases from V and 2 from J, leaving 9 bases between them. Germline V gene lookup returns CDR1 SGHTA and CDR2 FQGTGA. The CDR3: CASRLGTTDTQYF. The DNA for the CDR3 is TGTGCCAGCAGGTTGGGGACCACAGATACGCAGTATTTT. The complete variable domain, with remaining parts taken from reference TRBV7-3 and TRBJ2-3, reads GAGVSQTPSNKVTEKGKYVELRCDPISGHTALYWYRQSLGQGPEFLIYFQGTGAADDSGLPNDRFFAVRPEGSVSTLKIQRTERGDSAVYLCASRLGTTDTQYFGPGTRLTVL.

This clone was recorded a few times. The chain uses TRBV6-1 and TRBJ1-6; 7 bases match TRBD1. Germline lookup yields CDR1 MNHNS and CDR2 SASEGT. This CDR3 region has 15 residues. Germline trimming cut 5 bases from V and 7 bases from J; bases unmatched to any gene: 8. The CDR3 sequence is CASSFRQGQNSPLHF. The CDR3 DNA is TGTGCCAGCAGTTTCAGACAGGGACAAAATTCACCCCTCCACTTT.

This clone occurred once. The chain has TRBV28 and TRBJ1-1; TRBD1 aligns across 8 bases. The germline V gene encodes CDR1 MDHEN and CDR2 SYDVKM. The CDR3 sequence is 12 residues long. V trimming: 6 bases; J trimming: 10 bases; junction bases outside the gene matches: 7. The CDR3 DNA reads TGTGCCAGCAGCTATAGCAGGGGGCGAGCTTTCTTT. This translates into CASSYSRGRAFF.

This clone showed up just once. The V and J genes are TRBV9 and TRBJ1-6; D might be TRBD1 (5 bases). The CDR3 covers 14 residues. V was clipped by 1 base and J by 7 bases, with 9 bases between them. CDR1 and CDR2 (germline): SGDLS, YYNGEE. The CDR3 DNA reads TGTGCCAGCAGCGTAAGAAGGGGCAATTCACCCCTCCACTTT. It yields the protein CASSVRRGNSPLHF.

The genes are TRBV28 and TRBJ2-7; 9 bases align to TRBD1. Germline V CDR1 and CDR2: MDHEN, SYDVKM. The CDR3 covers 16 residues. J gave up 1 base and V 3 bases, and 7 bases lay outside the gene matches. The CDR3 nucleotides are TGTGCCAGCAGTTTGCAGGGACAGGGATGGTCCTACGAGCAGTACTTC. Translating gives CASSLQGQGWSYEQYF.

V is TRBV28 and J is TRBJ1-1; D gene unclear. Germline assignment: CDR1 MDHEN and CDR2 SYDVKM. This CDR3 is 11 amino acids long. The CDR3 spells CATEGVGEAFF. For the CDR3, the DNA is TGTGCGACCGAGGGCGTCGGTGAAGCTTTCTTT.

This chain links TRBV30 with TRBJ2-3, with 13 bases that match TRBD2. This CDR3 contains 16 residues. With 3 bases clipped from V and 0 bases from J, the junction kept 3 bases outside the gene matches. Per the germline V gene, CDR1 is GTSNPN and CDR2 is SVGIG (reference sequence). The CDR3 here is CAWSGTSGTSTDTQYF. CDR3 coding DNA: TGTGCCTGGAGCGGGACTAGCGGGACTAGCACAGATACGCAGTATTTT.